This T cell receptor beta chain was found in a study of early T cells in non-severe SARS-CoV-2 infection. Study-level information: Chains from this unsorted whole-blood bulk RNA could not be paired. Study-level points and caveats: Using VDJdb, the matching emphasized anti-spike CD8 responses while missing private and CD4 specificities.

This clonotype was seen at least ten times. Its antigen remains unknown. cDNA molecules, individually, were tagged with unique molecular identifiers. Via MiXCR, TCRdb re-called the 5' RACE reads, giving one row per CDR3 protein. The sample records around 40,000 distinct CDR3 sequences, about 6% being singletons. Input material: whole blood. The receptor's source is an adult who was a healthcare worker with PCR-confirmed SARS-CoV-2 infection or an uninfected control (not recorded which).

CDR3 nucleotide sequence: TGTGCCAGCAGTGAGGAGGGACAGGGGGCAACCTACAATGAGCAGTTCTTC. It yields the protein CASSEEGQGATYNEQFF. This chain joins TRBV2 and TRBJ2-1; 12 nucleotides align to TRBD1. The CDR3 loop spans 17 amino acids. The V gene end was trimmed by 3 bases and the J gene end by 2 bases; junction bases not matched to a gene: 5. Germline loops: CDR1 SNHLY, CDR2 FYNNEI.